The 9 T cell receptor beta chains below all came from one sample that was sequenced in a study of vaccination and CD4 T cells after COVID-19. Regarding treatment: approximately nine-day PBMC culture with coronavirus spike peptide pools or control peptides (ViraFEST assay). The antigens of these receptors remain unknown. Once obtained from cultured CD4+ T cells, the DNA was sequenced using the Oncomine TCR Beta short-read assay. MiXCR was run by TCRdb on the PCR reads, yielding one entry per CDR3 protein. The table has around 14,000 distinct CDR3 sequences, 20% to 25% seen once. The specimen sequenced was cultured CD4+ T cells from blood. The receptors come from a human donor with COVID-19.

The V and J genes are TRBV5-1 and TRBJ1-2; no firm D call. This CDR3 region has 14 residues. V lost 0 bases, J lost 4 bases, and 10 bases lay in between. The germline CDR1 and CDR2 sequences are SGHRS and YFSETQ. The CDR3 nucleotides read TGCGCCAGCAGCTTGGACAGTTCTAGCTATGGCTACACCTTC. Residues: CASSLDSSSYGYTF.

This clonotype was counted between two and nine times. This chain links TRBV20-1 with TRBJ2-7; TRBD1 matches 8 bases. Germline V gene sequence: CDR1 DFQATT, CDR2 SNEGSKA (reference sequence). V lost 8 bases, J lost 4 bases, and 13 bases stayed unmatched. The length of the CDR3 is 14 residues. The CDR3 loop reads CSPKMAGGLYEQYF. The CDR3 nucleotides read TGCAGTCCCAAGATGGCAGGGGGCTTATACGAGCAGTACTTC.

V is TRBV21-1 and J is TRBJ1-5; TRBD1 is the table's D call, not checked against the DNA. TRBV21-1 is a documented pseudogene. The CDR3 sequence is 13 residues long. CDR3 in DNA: TGTACTTCAAAGGGGGATAGCAATCAGCCCCAGCATTTT. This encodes CTSKGDSNQPQHF.

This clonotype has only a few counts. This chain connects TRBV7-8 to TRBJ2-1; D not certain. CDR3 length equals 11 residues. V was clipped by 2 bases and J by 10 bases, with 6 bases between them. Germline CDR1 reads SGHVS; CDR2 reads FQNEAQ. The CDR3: CASSLWSEQFF. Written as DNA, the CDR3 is TGTGCCAGCAGCTTATGGTCCGAGCAGTTCTTC.

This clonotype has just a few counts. CDR3 in DNA: TGTGCCAGTAGGGACGACAGGGCTAATAGCAATCAGCCCCAGCATTTT. Its protein product is CASRDDRANSNQPQHF. The chain combines TRBV19 with TRBJ1-5; 7 bases are a match to TRBD1. V was pared by 6 bases and J by 0 bases, with 8 bases of the junction left unmatched. This CDR3 region has 16 residues. Germline CDR1 and CDR2: LNHDA and SQIVND (reference sequence).

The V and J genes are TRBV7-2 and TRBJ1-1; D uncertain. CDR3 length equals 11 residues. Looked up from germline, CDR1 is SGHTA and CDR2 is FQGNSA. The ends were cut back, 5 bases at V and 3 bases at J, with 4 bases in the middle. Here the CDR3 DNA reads TGTGCCAGCAGCCGCTACACTGAAGCTTTCTTT. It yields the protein CASSRYTEAFF.

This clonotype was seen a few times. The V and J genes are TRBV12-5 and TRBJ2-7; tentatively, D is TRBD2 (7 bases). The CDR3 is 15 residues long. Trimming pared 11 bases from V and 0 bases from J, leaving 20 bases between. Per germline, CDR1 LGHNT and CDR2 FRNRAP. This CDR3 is CAGRGRHRTSYEQYF. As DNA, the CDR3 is TGTGCTGGGAGGGGGAGACACCGAACCTCCTACGAGCAGTACTTC.

CDR3 nucleotide sequence: TGTGCCAGCAGCCCTAATACCGAAGCTTTCTTT. Its protein product is CASSPNTEAFF. This rearrangement joins TRBV6-1 to TRBJ1-1; D gene uncertain. This CDR3 contains 11 residues. V was shortened by 6 bases and J by 8 bases, with 10 bases between the two germline ends. Germline CDR1 reads MNHNS; CDR2 reads SASEGT.

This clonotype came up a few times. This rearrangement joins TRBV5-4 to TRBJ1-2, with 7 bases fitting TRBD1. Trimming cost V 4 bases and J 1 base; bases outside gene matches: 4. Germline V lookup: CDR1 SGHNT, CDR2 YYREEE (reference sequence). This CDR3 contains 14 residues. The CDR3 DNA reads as TGTGCCAGCAGCCCGGGACAGAATAACTATGGCTACACCTTC. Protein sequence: CASSPGQNNYGYTF. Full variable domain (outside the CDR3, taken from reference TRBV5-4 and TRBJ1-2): ETGVTQSPTHLIKTRGQQVTLRCSSQSGHNTVSWYQQALGQGPQFIFQYYREEENGRGNFPPRFSGLQFPNYSSELNVNALELDDSALYLCASSPGQNNYGYTFGSGTRLTVV.